This TCR beta chain was profiled in a study of siplizumab effects on memory and regulatory T cells. Notes on the study in general: Suppressive activity of Tregs proliferating in siplizumab cultures remained unconfirmed.

A remark on this clone: The target antigen is unknown.

TCRdb keeps only in-frame clones here, not all; method: immunoSEQ multiplex PCR. Among around 100,000 clones listed, 75% to 95% were seen once. Looked up from germline, CDR1 is LNHDA and CDR2 is SQIVND (reference sequence). V gave up 10 bases and J gave up 1 base; unmatched junction bases: 17. There are 18 residues in the CDR3. This TCR came from a human donor in good health. The sample taken for sequencing was CD4+ T cells sorted from blood. V and J are TRBV19 and TRBJ1-5, with 9 bases that match TRBD1. CDR3 DNA sequence: TGTGCCACCCGTATAGGAGGACAGGGGATTGTCAGCAATCAGCCCCAGCATTTT. Translating it yields CATRIGGQGIVSNQPQHF.